This T cell receptor (beta chain) was found in a study of early T cells in non-severe SARS-CoV-2 infection. General study findings and limits: VDJdb matching favored anti-spike CD8 responses, missing private and CD4 specificities.

Individual cDNA molecules were tagged with unique molecular identifiers, the study reported. Each CDR3 protein gets one entry after TCRdb re-called the 5' RACE reads with MiXCR. The table records 30,000 or so distinct CDR3 sequences, about 6% of them present only once. This clonotype occurred many times. The target antigen is unknown. Per the germline V gene, CDR1 is MNHNY and CDR2 is SVGAGI (reference sequence). The CDR3 sequence is 15 residues long. Between the trimmed V and J ends, which lost 0 bases and 3 bases, there was a span of 9 bases. Sequenced material: whole blood. The chain is built from TRBV6-6 and TRBJ1-5; the D is unclear. The sequence was collected from an adult who was a healthcare worker with PCR-confirmed SARS-CoV-2 infection or an uninfected control (not recorded which). CDR3 bases: TGTGCCAGCAGTTACTCGGAGGGTGCCAATCAGCCCCAGCATTTT. Protein sequence: CASSYSEGANQPQHF.